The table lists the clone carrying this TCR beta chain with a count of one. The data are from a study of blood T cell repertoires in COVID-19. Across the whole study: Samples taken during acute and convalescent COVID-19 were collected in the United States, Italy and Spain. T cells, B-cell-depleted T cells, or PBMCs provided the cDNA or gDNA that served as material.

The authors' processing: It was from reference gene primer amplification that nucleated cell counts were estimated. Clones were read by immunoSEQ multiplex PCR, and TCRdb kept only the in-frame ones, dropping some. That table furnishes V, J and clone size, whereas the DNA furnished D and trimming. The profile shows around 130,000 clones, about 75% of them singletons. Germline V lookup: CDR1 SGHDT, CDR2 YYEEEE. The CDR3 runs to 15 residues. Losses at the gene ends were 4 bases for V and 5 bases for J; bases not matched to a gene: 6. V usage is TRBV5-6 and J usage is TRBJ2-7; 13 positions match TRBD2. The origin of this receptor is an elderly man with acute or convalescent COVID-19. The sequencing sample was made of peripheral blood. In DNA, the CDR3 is TGTGCCAGCAGCCAGGGACTAGCGGGGCCCCACGAGCAGTACTTC. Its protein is CASSQGLAGPHEQYF. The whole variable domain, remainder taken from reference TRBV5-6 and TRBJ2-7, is DAGVTQSPTHLIKTRGQQVTLRCSPKSGHDTVSWYQQALGQGPQFIFQYYEEEERQRGNFPDRFSGHQFPNYSSELNVNALLLGDSALYLCASSQGLAGPHEQYFGPGTRLTVT.